What follows is one T cell receptor beta chain and its context. This clonotype was recorded at least ten times. It has no known antigen specificity. Nothing much larger sits one base from this clone, and base qualities are not available. The record originates from a study of T cells after yellow fever vaccination (dated by TCRdb to the late 2010s). About the investigation overall: The SMART-Seq v4 Ultra Low Input RNA kit was used to prepare libraries from fractions with low cell numbers. Bulk TCR alpha and beta repertoires were sequenced longitudinally to track T-cell clones before and after primary and booster YFV17D yellow fever vaccination. Two healthy male donors, one aged 18 to 30 and one aged 30 to 40 years, were included in the cohort. Blood samples were taken at several timepoints before and after primary and secondary immunization, and bulk PBMC replicates and cell subsets were isolated.

Per the publication, the treatment or condition label means: live attenuated yellow fever vaccine strain. At every blood-draw timepoint, two biological replicates of bulk PBMCs were collected. A standard Ficoll-Paque protocol was used to isolate PBMCs from peripheral blood. TriZol was used to extract RNA from bulk PBMCs, CD4 and CD8 fractions, and dextramer-positive and dextramer-negative fractions. Summary of the overall study and its limitations: After the booster, most clones that had expanded after primary vaccination were detected again (approximately 96% of CD4 and around nine tenths of CD8), suggesting broad maintenance of memory. Compared with the primary T-cell response, the secondary T-cell response was faster but weaker, reaching its peak on day 5 rather than on day 15. A small share of clonotypes occurred in both CD4 and CD8 compartments, likely arising from convergent recombination. The study included only two donors, which limits how far the findings can be generalized. Computational filtering was needed because FACS-sorted repertoires could contain abundant contaminating clonotypes from the bulk population.

TCR cDNA was synthesized by 5'RACE template switching, through which a universal primer site and unique molecular identifiers were introduced. cDNA synthesis was primed from both the TCR alpha and TCR beta constant segments. Library amplification involved two PCR steps, and the second step added sample barcodes and sequencing adapters. Libraries were sequenced on Illumina HiSeq 2500 (2x100 bp) or NovaSeq (2x150 bp). Processing in the source paper ran as follows. MIGEC handled demultiplexing of reads and collapsing into UMI consensus sequences, while MiXCR performed V(D)J alignment. Vaccine-responding clonotypes were defined with edgeR using replicate PBMC samples, requiring FDR below 0.01 and a log2 fold change above 5 up to day 15. Bulk clonotypes were assigned CD4 or CD8 identity according to which sequenced CD4 or CD8 repertoire held them at higher abundance. TCRdb trimmed the raw reads at Q25, called clones with MiXCR and kept productive beta chains. Entries are consolidated by CDR3 protein sequence, retaining the most common genes and DNA. What appears here as the V and J calls and clone size reflects TCRdb's work, not the paper's. The sample table contains a few hundred thousand distinct CDR3 sequences; only one count was recorded for roughly 8.6% of them. Approximately 18% of the sample is held by the ten biggest clonotypes.

This receptor was identified in a man younger than 35 who received the YFV17D yellow fever vaccine. The sample in question was PBMCs, obtained around 45 days after the first yellow fever vaccination.

The sequence in DNA is TGCAGTGCTAGAGATGGCAGAGGGGAGACCCAGTACTTC. This codes for CSARDGRGETQYF. The rearrangement joined TRBV20-1 to TRBJ2-5; the best D guess is TRBD2, with 5 bases matching. The CDR3, cysteine through phenylalanine, is 13 amino acids long. Only the CDR3 DNA stays, 39 bases, in frame from base 1. V sheds 0 bases and J sheds 5 bases, leaving 10 bases between their ends. CDR1 DFQATT and CDR2 SNEGSKA were looked up in the germline V gene (reference sequence).